A single sample gave rise to the 29 T cell receptor beta chains below, sequenced in a study of blood T cell repertoires in COVID-19. Sequencing was performed with immunoSEQ multiplex PCR; in TCRdb, only in-frame clones are kept and a portion is missing. The table has approximately 120,000 clones, around three quarters seen once. Specimen: peripheral blood. The receptor source for this set is a human donor in a cohort sampled during active COVID-19.

V is TRBV1 and J is TRBJ2-1; the DNA was not compared with TRBD2, the D call given in the table. TRBV1 is termed a pseudogene. This CDR3 is built from 15 residues. In DNA, the CDR3 is TGCACCAGCAGCCAAACTAGCGGGGGGGACAATGAGCAGTTCTTC. Translation gives CTSSQTSGGDNEQFF.

The chain carries TRBV28 and TRBJ1-1; maybe TRBD1 (6 bases). Germline CDR1 is MDHEN and CDR2 is SYDVKM. CDR3 size: 18 residues. The ends were cut back, 6 bases at V and 2 bases at J, with 25 bases in the middle. The CDR3 loop is CASSAVQGMGRANTEAFF. CDR3 nucleotides: TGTGCCAGCAGCGCCGTTCAGGGGATGGGACGGGCAAACACTGAAGCTTTCTTT.

V is TRBV7-8 and J is TRBJ2-5; TRBD2 aligns across 9 bases. V gave up 6 bases and J gave up 1 base; unmatched junction bases: 6. Per germline, CDR1 SGHVS and CDR2 FQNEAQ. This CDR3 region has 15 residues. DNA for the CDR3: TGTGCCAGCAGTACAGCGGGGGGAGCCCAAGAGACCCAGTACTTC. The encoded protein is CASSTAGGAQETQYF.

The chain combines TRBV5-4 with TRBJ2-3, with 7 bases aligning to TRBD1. The CDR3 has 16 residues. Germline CDR1 and CDR2: SGHNT and YYREEE (reference sequence). Unmatched junction bases numbered 11, after V lost 0 bases and J lost 7 bases. In DNA form, the CDR3 reads TGTGCCAGCAGCTTGGGGGACAGTGGAGTTTCAAATACGCAGTATTTT. Amino acid sequence: CASSLGDSGVSNTQYF.

The chain couples TRBV7-9 to TRBJ1-1; TRBD1 might be the D (6 bases). V was cut by 1 base and J by 8 bases, with 8 bases left in between. This CDR3 has 12 residues. Germline loops: CDR1 SEHNR, CDR2 FQNEAQ (reference sequence). The CDR3 DNA sequence: TGTGCCAGCAGCTTAGTCGGACAGGAAGCTTTCTTT. This translates into CASSLVGQEAFF.

The gene calls are TRBV2 and TRBJ2-2; 7 positions match TRBD1. CDR1 is SNHLY, CDR2 FYNNEI, per germline. This CDR3 spans 14 amino acids. Losses at the gene ends were 3 bases for V and 7 bases for J; bases not matched to a gene: 5. The CDR3 bases are TGTGCCAGCAGTGAGAGGGGGCGTGGCGGGGAGCTGTTTTTT. Its protein is CASSERGRGGELFF.

The rearrangement links TRBV20-1 to TRBJ1-5, with D unclear. Germline values: CDR1 DFQATT, CDR2 SNEGSKA (reference sequence). V was clipped by 3 bases and J by 0 bases, with 9 bases between them. CDR3 size: 14 residues. The CDR3 bases are TGCAGTGCTAGTGCCGACTATAGCAATCAGCCCCAGCATTTT. Encoded protein: CSASADYSNQPQHF.

The chain links TRBV7-2 to TRBJ1-1, with 7 positions matching TRBD1. Germline CDR1 SGHTA, CDR2 FQGNSA. V lost 3 bases, J lost 1 base, and 8 bases stayed unmatched. CDR3 length equals 16 residues. CDR3 residues: CASSLTQGGRNTEAFF. CDR3 sequence (DNA): TGTGCCAGCAGCTTGACCCAAGGGGGCCGGAACACTGAAGCTTTCTTT. The variable domain in full, completed from reference TRBV7-2 and TRBJ1-1, reads GAGVSQSPSNKVTEKGKDVELRCDPISGHTALYWYRQSLGQGLEFLIYFQGNSAPDKSGLPSDRFSAERTGGSVSTLTIQRTQQEDSAVYLCASSLTQGGRNTEAFFGQGTRLTVV.

This chain joins TRBV5-6 and TRBJ1-3; 10 nucleotides align to TRBD1. Germline V lookup: CDR1 SGHDT, CDR2 YYEEEE. Trimming cost V 3 bases and J 7 bases; bases outside gene matches: 10. This CDR3 is built from 16 residues. The CDR3 sequence: CASSWGGTGARNTIYF. The CDR3 DNA follows: TGTGCCAGCAGCTGGGGAGGGACAGGGGCCCGGAACACCATATATTTT.

This clone was seen many times. Here the CDR3 reads CAWSPTGSYEQYF. CDR3 DNA sequence: TGTGCCTGGAGTCCCACAGGGAGCTACGAGCAGTACTTC. This rearrangement joins TRBV30 to TRBJ2-7; a weak D match, TRBD1 (6 bases). V was pared by 2 bases and J by 3 bases, with 11 bases between. The germline gives CDR1 GTSNPN, CDR2 SVGIG (reference sequence). The CDR3 is 13 residues long. The variable domain in full, with the rest retrieved from reference TRBV30 and TRBJ2-7, is SQTIHQWPATLVQPVGSPLSLECTVEGTSNPNLYWYRQAAGRGLQLLFYSVGIGQISSEVPQNLSASRPQDRQFILSSKKLLLSDSGFYLCAWSPTGSYEQYFGPGTRLTVT.

Of note for this clone: The same CDR3 is also encoded by other DNA sequences in this sample. J is TRBJ2-3 and V is TRBV18; maybe TRBD2 (6 bases). CDR3 length equals 14 residues. V was shortened by 0 bases and J by 3 bases, with 7 bases between the two germline ends. CDR1 and CDR2 from the germline V gene are KGHSH and LQKENI. CDR3 amino acids: CASSPPAGTDTQYF. In DNA, the CDR3 is TGTGCCAGCTCACCACCGGCGGGAACAGATACGCAGTATTTT.

V usage is TRBV5-1 and J usage is TRBJ2-2; 10 bases align to TRBD2. The CDR3 sequence is 16 residues long. V dropped 2 bases and J dropped 4; count of bases not matched to a gene: 5. Per the germline V gene, CDR1 is SGHRS and CDR2 is YFSETQ. The CDR3 coding sequence is TGCGCCAGCAGCTTAGAGCGGGGGGGCGGCACCGGGGAGCTGTTTTTT. It specifies CASSLERGGGTGELFF.

The chain links TRBV5-1 to TRBJ1-5; no firm D call. The CDR3 has 15 residues. CDR1 is SGHRS, CDR2 YFSETQ, per germline. V lost 1 base to trimming and J lost 1 base, with 9 bases between them. CDR3 sequence (DNA): TGCGCCAGCAGCTTGTTTCCGGGGAGCAATCAGCCCCAGCATTTT. Translated, it gives CASSLFPGSNQPQHF.

The gene calls are TRBV6-5 and TRBJ2-7; 12 positions agree with TRBD2. The length of the CDR3 is 15 residues. The J segment lost 0 bases and the V segment lost 4 bases, leaving 1 base of the junction unmatched. In germline, CDR1 is MNHEY, CDR2 SVGAGI. The CDR3 sequence is CASSSTSGGSYEQYF. CDR3 bases: TGTGCCAGCAGTTCGACTAGCGGGGGCTCCTACGAGCAGTACTTC.

The DNA of the CDR3 is TGCGCCAGCAGCTTAAGAGACTCTGGGGCCAACGTCCTGACTTTC. The encoded protein is CASSLRDSGANVLTF. V gene TRBV5-1 combines with J gene TRBJ2-6, with D uncertain. The CDR3 extends over 15 amino acids. V lost 2 bases, J lost 0 bases, and 6 bases lay in between. Germline CDR1 and CDR2: SGHRS and YFSETQ.

The chain combines TRBV11-2 with TRBJ2-5; 7 bases line up with TRBD1. Germline V gene lookup returns CDR1 SGHAT and CDR2 FQNNGV. Losses at the gene ends were 5 bases for V and 3 bases for J; bases not matched to a gene: 9. CDR3 length: 15 residues. The CDR3 DNA reads TGTGCCAGCAGCACCCACATCGGGACAGAAGAGACCCAGTACTTC. Its protein is CASSTHIGTEETQYF. Supplemented by reference TRBV11-2 and TRBJ2-5, the full variable domain reads EAGVAQSPRYKIIEKRQSVAFWCNPISGHATLYWYQQILGQGPKLLIQFQNNGVVDDSQLPKDRFSAERLKGVDSTLKIQPAKLEDSAVYLCASSTHIGTEETQYFGPGTRLLVL.

This chain links TRBV10-2 with TRBJ2-7, with 7 bases aligning to TRBD2. Trimming removed 5 bases from V and 4 bases from J; junction bases left unmatched: 8. The CDR3 extends over 14 amino acids. The germline gives CDR1 WSHSY, CDR2 SAAADI. CDR3 nucleotides: TGCGCCAGCAGTCTCCGACTAGCTTTTTACGAGCAGTACTTC. Translation: CASSLRLAFYEQYF.

V is TRBV9 and J is TRBJ1-2; a possible D gene is TRBD1 (5 bases). Germline CDR1 and CDR2: SGDLS and YYNGEE. The CDR3 spans 15 residues. Trimming shortened V by 0 bases and J by 2 bases, and 11 bases separated the two germline ends. The CDR3 here is CASSVEGRVNYGYTF. The CDR3 coding sequence is TGTGCCAGCAGCGTAGAAGGCAGGGTGAACTATGGCTACACCTTC.

The gene calls are TRBV5-8 and TRBJ2-2, with D maybe TRBD1 (5 bases). The CDR3 consists of 15 residues. The germline gives CDR1 SGHTS, CDR2 YDEGEE. Trimming cost V 0 bases and J 6 bases, with 12 bases left between them. Here the CDR3 DNA reads TGTGCCAGCAGCTTGGGGTCAGGGTACCCCGGGGAGCTGTTTTTT. It is translated as CASSLGSGYPGELFF.

J is TRBJ1-2 and V is TRBV15; 8 bases fit TRBD1. There are 17 residues in the CDR3. Germline V gene sequence: CDR1 LNHNV, CDR2 YYDKDF (reference sequence). The V gene end was trimmed by 2 bases and the J gene end by 2 bases; junction bases not matched to a gene: 10. CDR3 region: CATSRLPRRTGNYGYTF. Here the CDR3 DNA reads TGTGCCACCAGCAGACTACCCCGGAGGACAGGGAACTATGGCTACACCTTC.

The V gene is TRBV30, the J gene TRBJ2-3; the match to TRBD1 covers 7 bases. CDR3 length: 14 amino acids. Germline V lookup: CDR1 GTSNPN, CDR2 SVGIG (reference sequence). J gave up 2 bases and V 5 bases, and 7 bases lay outside the gene matches. CDR3 nucleotides: TGTGCCTGGTTTCAGGGGGTCGACACAGATACGCAGTATTTT. Amino acids: CAWFQGVDTDTQYF.

The genes are TRBV7-3 and TRBJ1-6; possible D gene TRBD1, 6 bases. Germline V lookup: CDR1 SGHTA, CDR2 FQGTGA. The CDR3 runs 13 residues. V was trimmed by 5 bases and J by 9 bases, leaving 11 bases between them. The CDR3 coding sequence is TGTGCCAGCAGCCCAGACAGGTCTTCACCCCTCCACTTT. Protein sequence: CASSPDRSSPLHF.

V and J are TRBV5-8 and TRBJ1-6; tentatively, D is TRBD1 (6 bases). The CDR3 totals 16 residues. V was clipped by 0 bases and J by 4 bases, with 11 bases between them. CDR1 is SGHTS, CDR2 YDEGEE, per germline. CDR3 DNA: TGTGCCAGCAGCTTGGCCAGGGGTGTTTATAATTCACCCCTCCACTTT. Residues: CASSLARGVYNSPLHF.

The rearrangement joins TRBV5-4 to TRBJ2-1; D might be TRBD1 (6 bases). V dropped 3 bases and J dropped 9 bases, with 16 bases sitting between them. The CDR3 sequence is 14 residues long. Germline values: CDR1 SGHNT, CDR2 YYREEE (reference sequence). DNA of the CDR3: TGTGCCAGCAGCTCAAACCAGGGGAAATCTGAGCAGTTCTTC. Its protein product is CASSSNQGKSEQFF.

The chain is built from TRBV6-6 and TRBJ1-2, with 9 bases identical to TRBD1. Trimming removed 5 bases from V and 6 bases from J; junction bases left unmatched: 4. The CDR3 length is 13 residues. Germline V gene sequence: CDR1 MNHNY, CDR2 SVGAGI (reference sequence). The CDR3 sequence is CASSPGTGNGYTF. DNA of the CDR3: TGTGCCAGCAGTCCCGGGACAGGGAATGGCTACACCTTC.

This clone has only one observation. The chain couples TRBV27 to TRBJ1-2; 11 bases line up with TRBD1. V lost 8 bases, J lost 8 bases, and 10 bases stayed unmatched. CDR3 length: 14 amino acids. Germline V CDR1 and CDR2: MNHEY, SMNVEV (reference sequence). The CDR3 DNA is TGTGCCAGCGGGCCTGGACAGGGGGCTCTGGGCTACACCTTC. Residues: CASGPGQGALGYTF.

Turning to this clone: At the DNA level, this CDR3 is encoded by other sequences in the same sample as well. The chain combines TRBV6-6 with TRBJ1-1; D gene ambiguous. Germline CDR1 MNHNY, CDR2 SVGAGI (reference sequence). CDR3 length: 14 amino acids. V was shortened by 5 bases and J by 1 base, with 11 bases between the two germline ends. In DNA form, the CDR3 reads TGTGCCAGCAGTACAAATCACAGGAACACTGAAGCTTTCTTT. Translation gives CASSTNHRNTEAFF.

This clone was recorded once. The chain carries TRBV2 and TRBJ1-2; maybe TRBD1 (5 bases). Germline CDR1 SNHLY, CDR2 FYNNEI. Trimming pared 4 bases from V and 8 bases from J, leaving 20 bases between. The CDR3 is 15 amino acids. CDR3 loop: CASSGSQGKWGGYTF. Written as DNA, the CDR3 is TGTGCCAGCAGTGGGTCGCAGGGAAAGTGGGGCGGCTACACCTTC.

This chain uses TRBV30 with TRBJ2-7; TRBD1 matches at 7 bases. V lost 1 base and J lost 4; bases outside the gene matches: 10. CDR3 size: 15 residues. The germline V gene has CDR1 GTSNPN and CDR2 SVGIG (reference sequence). The CDR3 region has the DNA TGTGCCTGGAGTGCAGGGGAACAGGGGAGTTACGAGCAGTACTTC. This translates into CAWSAGEQGSYEQYF.